This TCR beta chain was sequenced during a study of OX40 agonist ivuxolimab in advanced cancers. On the study more broadly: Patients' therapy was ivuxolimab, an antibody that acts as an agonist of OX40 (CD134). Patients treated during dose escalation were battling hepatocellular carcinoma, melanoma, renal cell or head and neck cancer. Two cutaneous melanoma patients and one hepatocellular carcinoma patient, three in all, had partial responses. Study results and limitations: Averaged across samples, CD8+ T cells carried more expanded clones than CD4+ did.

Clones were read by immunoSEQ multiplex PCR, and TCRdb kept only the in-frame ones, dropping some. The table includes tens of thousands of clones, 70% to 90% detected once. Trimming shortened V by 4 bases and J by 8 bases, and 14 bases separated the two germline ends. The CDR3 is made up of 13 amino acids. Per the germline V gene, CDR1 is SGHTA and CDR2 is FQGNSA. The sample holds one count of this clone. The antigen remains undetermined. V gene TRBV7-2 combines with J gene TRBJ1-2; weak D call: TRBD1 (5 bases). The sample was CD4+ or CD8+ T cells sorted from blood, taken in a trial of the OX40 agonist ivuxolimab. This TCR came from an adult with an advanced solid tumor such as melanoma, head and neck, liver or kidney cancer. The CDR3 protein is CASSSLRGSGYTF. In DNA form, the CDR3 reads TGTGCCAGCAGCTCACTAAGGGGAAGCGGCTACACCTTC. Combining the CDR3 with reference TRBV7-2 and TRBJ1-2 gives the whole variable domain GAGVSQSPSNKVTEKGKDVELRCDPISGHTALYWYRQSLGQGLEFLIYFQGNSAPDKSGLPSDRFSAERTGGSVSTLTIQRTQQEDSAVYLCASSSLRGSGYTFGSGTRLTVV.